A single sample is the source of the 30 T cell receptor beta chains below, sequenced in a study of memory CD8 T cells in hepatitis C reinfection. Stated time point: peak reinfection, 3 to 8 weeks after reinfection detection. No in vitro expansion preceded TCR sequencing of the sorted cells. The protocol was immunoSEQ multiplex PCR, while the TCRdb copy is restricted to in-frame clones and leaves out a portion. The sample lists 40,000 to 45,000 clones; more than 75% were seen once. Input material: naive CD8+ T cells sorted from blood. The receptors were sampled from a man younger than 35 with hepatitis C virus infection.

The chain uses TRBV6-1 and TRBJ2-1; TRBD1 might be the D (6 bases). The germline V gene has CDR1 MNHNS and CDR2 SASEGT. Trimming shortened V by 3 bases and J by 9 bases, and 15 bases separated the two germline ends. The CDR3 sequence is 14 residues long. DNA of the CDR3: TGTGCCAGCAGTGACGACAGGTTGTGGGGTGAGCAGTTCTTC. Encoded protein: CASSDDRLWGEQFF.

CDR3 in amino acids: CAWSVAKDRGETQYF. In DNA form, the CDR3 reads TGTGCCTGGAGTGTAGCCAAGGACAGGGGGGAGACCCAGTACTTC. This chain uses TRBV30 with TRBJ2-5; TRBD1 matches 10 bases. The V and J ends lost 0 bases and 5 bases, in that order; junction bases with no gene match: 6. The CDR3 contains 15 residues. Germline-derived CDR1 and CDR2 are GTSNPN and SVGIG (reference sequence).

The CDR3 DNA is TGTGCCAGCAGCGTAGGGGGGGACACCGGGGAGCTGTTTTTT. Its translation is CASSVGGDTGELFF. The rearrangement links TRBV9 to TRBJ2-2, with a tentative D call TRBD2 (6 bases). The CDR3 loop spans 14 amino acids. CDR1 and CDR2 (germline): SGDLS, YYNGEE. Trimming left V 0 bases short and J 3 bases short, with 6 bases between.

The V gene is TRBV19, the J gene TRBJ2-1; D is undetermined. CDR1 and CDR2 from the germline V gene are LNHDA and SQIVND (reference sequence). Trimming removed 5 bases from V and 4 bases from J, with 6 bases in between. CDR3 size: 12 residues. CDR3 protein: CASSQTYNEQFF. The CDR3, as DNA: TGTGCCAGTAGTCAGACATACAATGAGCAGTTCTTC. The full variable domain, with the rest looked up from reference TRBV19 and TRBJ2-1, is DGGITQSPKYLFRKEGQNVTLSCEQNLNHDAMYWYRQDPGQGLRLIYYSQIVNDFQKGDIAEGYSVSREKKESFPLTVTSAQKNPTAFYLCASSQTYNEQFFGPGTRLTVL.

CDR3 residues: CASSPLSGSIYNEQFF. As DNA, the CDR3 is TGTGCCAGCAGCCCACTAAGCGGGTCAATCTACAATGAGCAGTTCTTC. The rearrangement links TRBV14 to TRBJ2-1; TRBD2 is a possible D gene (6 bases). This CDR3 contains 16 residues. Germline-derived CDR1 and CDR2 are SGHDN and FVKESK. V was cut by 4 bases and J by 3 bases, with 16 bases left in between. The full variable domain, completed using reference TRBV14 and TRBJ2-1, is EAGVTQFPSHSVIEKGQTVTLRCDPISGHDNLYWYRRVMGKEIKFLLHFVKESKQDESGMPNNRFLAERTGGTYSTLKVQPAELEDSGVYFCASSPLSGSIYNEQFFGPGTRLTVL.

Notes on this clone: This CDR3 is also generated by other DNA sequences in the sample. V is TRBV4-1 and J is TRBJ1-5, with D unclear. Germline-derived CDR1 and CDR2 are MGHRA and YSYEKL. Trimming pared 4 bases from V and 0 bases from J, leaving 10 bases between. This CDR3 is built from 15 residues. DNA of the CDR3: TGCGCCAGCAGCCCGAGGGCAGTTAGCAATCAGCCCCAGCATTTT. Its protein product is CASSPRAVSNQPQHF.

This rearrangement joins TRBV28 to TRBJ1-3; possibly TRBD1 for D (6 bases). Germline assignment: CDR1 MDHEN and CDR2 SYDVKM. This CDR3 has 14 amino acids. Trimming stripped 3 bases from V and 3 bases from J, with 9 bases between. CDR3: CASSFGGLGNTIYF. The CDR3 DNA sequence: TGTGCCAGCAGTTTCGGGGGGCTTGGAAACACCATATATTTT.

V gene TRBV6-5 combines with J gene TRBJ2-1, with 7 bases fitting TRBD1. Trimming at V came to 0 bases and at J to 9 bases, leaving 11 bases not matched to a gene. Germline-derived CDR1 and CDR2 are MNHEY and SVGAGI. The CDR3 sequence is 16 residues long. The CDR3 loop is CASSYSGQGVFAEQFF. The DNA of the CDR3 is TGTGCCAGCAGTTACTCGGGGCAGGGGGTGTTCGCTGAGCAGTTCTTC.

CDR3 amino acids: CASSGSGTPQETQYF. The CDR3 bases are TGTGCCAGCAGCGGATCCGGGACACCGCAAGAGACCCAGTACTTC. This chain joins TRBV9 and TRBJ2-5; a possible D gene is TRBD1 (6 bases). Germline CDR1 and CDR2: SGDLS and YYNGEE. Between the trimmed V and J ends, which lost 3 bases and 2 bases, there was a span of 14 bases. The CDR3 runs to 15 residues.

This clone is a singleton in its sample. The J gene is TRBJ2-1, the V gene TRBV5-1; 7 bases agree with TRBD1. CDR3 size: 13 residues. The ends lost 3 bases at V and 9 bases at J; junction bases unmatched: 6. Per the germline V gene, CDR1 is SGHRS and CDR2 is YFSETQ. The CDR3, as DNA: TGCGCCAGCAGCTCCGCGAGGGGGCCTGAGCAGTTCTTC. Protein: CASSSARGPEQFF.

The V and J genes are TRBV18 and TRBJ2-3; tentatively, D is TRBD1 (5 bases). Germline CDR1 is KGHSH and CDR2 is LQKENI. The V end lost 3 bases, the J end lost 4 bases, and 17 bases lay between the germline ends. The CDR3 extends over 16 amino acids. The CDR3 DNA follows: TGTGCCAGCTCACCCAGGCGGACCCTAGGGGCAGATACGCAGTATTTT. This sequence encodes CASSPRRTLGADTQYF.

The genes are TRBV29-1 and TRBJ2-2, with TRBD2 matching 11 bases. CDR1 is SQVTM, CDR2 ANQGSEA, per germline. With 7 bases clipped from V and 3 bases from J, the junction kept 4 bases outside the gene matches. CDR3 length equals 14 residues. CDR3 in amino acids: CSALAGGDTGELFF. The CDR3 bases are TGCAGCGCGTTAGCGGGAGGGGACACCGGGGAGCTGTTTTTT.

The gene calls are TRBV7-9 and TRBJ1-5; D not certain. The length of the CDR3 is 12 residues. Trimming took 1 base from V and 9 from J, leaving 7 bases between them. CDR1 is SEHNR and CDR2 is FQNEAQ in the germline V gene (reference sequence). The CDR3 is CASSLDSLPQHF. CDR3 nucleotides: TGTGCCAGCAGCTTAGACAGTTTGCCCCAGCATTTT.

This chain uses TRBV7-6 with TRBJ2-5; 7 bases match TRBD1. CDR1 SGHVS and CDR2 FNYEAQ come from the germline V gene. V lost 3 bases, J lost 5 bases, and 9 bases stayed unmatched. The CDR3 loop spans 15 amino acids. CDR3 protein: CASSLSGGDGETQYF. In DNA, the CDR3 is TGTGCCAGCAGCTTGTCAGGGGGTGATGGGGAGACCCAGTACTTC.

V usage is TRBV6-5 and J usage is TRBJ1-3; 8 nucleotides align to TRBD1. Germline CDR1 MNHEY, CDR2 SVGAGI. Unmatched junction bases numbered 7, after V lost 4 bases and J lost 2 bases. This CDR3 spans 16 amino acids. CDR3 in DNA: TGTGCCAGCAGTTCCTACGAGACAGGGGCTGGAAACACCATATATTTT. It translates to CASSSYETGAGNTIYF.

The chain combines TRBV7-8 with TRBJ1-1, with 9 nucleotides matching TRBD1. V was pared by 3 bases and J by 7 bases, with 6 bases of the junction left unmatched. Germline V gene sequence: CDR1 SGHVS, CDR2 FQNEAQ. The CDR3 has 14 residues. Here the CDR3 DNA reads TGTGCCAGCAGCTTGGGCACAGGGGGCTTTGAAGCTTTCTTT. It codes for CASSLGTGGFEAFF.

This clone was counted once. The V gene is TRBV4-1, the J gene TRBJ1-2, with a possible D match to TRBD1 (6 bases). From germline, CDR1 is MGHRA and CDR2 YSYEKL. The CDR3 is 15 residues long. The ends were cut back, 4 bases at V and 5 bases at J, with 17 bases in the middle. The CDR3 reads CASSPGGGLIYGYTF. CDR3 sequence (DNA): TGCGCCAGCAGCCCAGGCGGGGGCCTCATTTATGGCTACACCTTC.

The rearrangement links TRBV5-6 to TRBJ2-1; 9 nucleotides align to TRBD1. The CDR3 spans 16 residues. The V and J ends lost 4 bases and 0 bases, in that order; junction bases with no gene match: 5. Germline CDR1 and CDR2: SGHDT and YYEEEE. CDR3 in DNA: TGTGCCAGCAGCCCCGGACAGGGGAGCTCCTACAATGAGCAGTTCTTC. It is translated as CASSPGQGSSYNEQFF. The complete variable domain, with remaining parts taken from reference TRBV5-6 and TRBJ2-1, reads DAGVTQSPTHLIKTRGQQVTLRCSPKSGHDTVSWYQQALGQGPQFIFQYYEEEERQRGNFPDRFSGHQFPNYSSELNVNALLLGDSALYLCASSPGQGSSYNEQFFGPGTRLTVL.

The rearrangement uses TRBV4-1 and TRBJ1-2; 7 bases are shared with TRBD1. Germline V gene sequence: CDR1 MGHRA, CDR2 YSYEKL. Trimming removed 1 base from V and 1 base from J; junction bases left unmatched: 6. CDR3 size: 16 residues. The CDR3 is CASSQAQRDSNYGYTF. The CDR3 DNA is TGCGCCAGCAGCCAAGCCCAACGGGACAGTAACTATGGCTACACCTTC.

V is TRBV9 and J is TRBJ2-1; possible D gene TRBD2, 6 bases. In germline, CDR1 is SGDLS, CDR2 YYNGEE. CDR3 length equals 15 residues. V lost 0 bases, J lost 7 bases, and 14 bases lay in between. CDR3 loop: CASSVGGIVGNEQFF. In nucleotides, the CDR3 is TGTGCCAGCAGCGTAGGCGGGATCGTCGGGAATGAGCAGTTCTTC.

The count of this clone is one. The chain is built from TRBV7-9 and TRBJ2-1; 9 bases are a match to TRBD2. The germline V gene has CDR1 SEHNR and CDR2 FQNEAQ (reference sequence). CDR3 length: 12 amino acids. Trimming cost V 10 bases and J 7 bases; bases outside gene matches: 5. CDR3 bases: TGTGCCATAGCGGGAGTACAGAATGAGCAGTTCTTC. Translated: CAIAGVQNEQFF.

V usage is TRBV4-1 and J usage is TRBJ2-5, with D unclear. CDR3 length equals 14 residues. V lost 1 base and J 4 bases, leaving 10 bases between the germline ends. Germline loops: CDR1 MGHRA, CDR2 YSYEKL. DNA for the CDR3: TGCGCCAGCAGCCAAGGGTGGCCGGGAGAGACCCAGTACTTC. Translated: CASSQGWPGETQYF.

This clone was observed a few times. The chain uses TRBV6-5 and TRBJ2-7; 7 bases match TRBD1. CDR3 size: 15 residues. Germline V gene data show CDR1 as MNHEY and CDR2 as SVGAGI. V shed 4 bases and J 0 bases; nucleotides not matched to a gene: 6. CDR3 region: CASSFRTGSSYEQYF. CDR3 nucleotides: TGTGCCAGCAGTTTCCGGACAGGTTCCTCCTACGAGCAGTACTTC.

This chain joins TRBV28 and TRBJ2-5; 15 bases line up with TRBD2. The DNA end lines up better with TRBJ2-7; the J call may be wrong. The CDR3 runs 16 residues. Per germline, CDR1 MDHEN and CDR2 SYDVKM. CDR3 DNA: TGTGCCAGCAGTTTGCCGATGGGACTAGCGGGAGGCGAGCAGTACTTC. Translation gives CASSLPMGLAGGEQYF.

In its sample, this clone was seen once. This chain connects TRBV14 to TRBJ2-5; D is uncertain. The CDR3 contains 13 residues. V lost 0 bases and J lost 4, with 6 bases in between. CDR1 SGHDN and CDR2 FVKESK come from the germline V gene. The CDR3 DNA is TGTGCCAGCAGCCAAGAATGGGCAGAGACCCAGTACTTC. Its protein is CASSQEWAETQYF. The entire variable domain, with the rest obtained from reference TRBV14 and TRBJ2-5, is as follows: EAGVTQFPSHSVIEKGQTVTLRCDPISGHDNLYWYRRVMGKEIKFLLHFVKESKQDESGMPNNRFLAERTGGTYSTLKVQPAELEDSGVYFCASSQEWAETQYFGPGTRLLVL.

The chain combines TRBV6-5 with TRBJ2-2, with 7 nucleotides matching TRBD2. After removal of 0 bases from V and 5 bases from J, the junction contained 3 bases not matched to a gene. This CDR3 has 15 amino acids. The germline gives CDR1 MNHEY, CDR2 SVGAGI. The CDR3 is CASSYSGGGTGELFF. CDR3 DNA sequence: TGTGCCAGCAGTTACTCGGGGGGGGGAACCGGGGAGCTGTTTTTT.

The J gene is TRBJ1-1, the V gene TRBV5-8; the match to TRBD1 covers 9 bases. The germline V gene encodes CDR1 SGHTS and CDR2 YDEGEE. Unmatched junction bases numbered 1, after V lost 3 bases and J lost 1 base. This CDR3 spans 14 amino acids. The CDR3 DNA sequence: TGTGCCAGCAGCTCGACAGGGGGGAACACTGAAGCTTTCTTT. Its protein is CASSSTGGNTEAFF.

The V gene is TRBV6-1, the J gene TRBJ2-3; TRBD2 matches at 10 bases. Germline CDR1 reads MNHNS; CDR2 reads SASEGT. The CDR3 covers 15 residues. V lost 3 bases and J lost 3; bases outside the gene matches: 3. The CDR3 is CASSDPGLATDTQYF. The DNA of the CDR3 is TGTGCCAGCAGTGACCCGGGACTAGCGACAGATACGCAGTATTTT.

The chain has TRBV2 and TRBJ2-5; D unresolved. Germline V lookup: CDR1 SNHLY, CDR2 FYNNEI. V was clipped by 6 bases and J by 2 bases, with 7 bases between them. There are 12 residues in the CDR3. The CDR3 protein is CASRQDQETQYF. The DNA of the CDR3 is TGTGCCAGCAGGCAGGATCAAGAGACCCAGTACTTC.

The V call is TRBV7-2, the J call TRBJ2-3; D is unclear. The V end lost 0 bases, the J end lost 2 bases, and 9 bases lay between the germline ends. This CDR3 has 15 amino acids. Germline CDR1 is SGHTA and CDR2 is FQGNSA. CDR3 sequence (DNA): TGTGCCAGCAGCTTAGCTGCGGCCTACACAGATACGCAGTATTTT. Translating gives CASSLAAAYTDTQYF.